This TCR beta chain was identified in a study of neurological immune-mediated disorders. About the research overall: There were 35 or so multiple sclerosis patients; around 31 were relapsing-remitting and 3 were secondary progressive.

Whole-study findings and limits: Falling below healthy controls, multiple sclerosis showed the least TCR clonal expansion, while HTLV-1-associated myelopathy showed the most.

CDR1 is LGHNA and CDR2 is YNFKEQ in the germline V gene. The CDR3 runs 15 residues. V lost 0 bases and J lost 4, with 12 bases in between. This clonotype was detected many times. Its antigen remains unidentified. The cDNA was produced through 5'RACE with 10-nucleotide random UMIs. A single record per CDR3 protein comes from TCRdb applying MiXCR to the 5' RACE reads. The sample contains about 46,000 distinct CDR3 sequences, 1.5% to 2% of which appear only once. The clonotype was recovered from a woman in her thirties or forties with multiple sclerosis. Material for sequencing was PBMCs. The V and J genes are TRBV4-2 and TRBJ1-2; D unresolved. The CDR3 coding sequence is TGTGCCAGCAGCCAAGATCTGGGGAGGGTCTATGGCTACACCTTC. Protein sequence: CASSQDLGRVYGYTF.